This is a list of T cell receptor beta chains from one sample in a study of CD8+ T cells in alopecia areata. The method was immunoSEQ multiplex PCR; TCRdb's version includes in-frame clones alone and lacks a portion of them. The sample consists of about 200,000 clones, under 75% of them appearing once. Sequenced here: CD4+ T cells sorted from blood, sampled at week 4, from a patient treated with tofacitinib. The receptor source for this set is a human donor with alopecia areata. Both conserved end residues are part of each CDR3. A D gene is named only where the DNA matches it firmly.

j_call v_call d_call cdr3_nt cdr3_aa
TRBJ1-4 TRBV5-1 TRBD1 TGCGCCAGCAGCCCGGGACAGGGACGGGAAAAACTGTTTTTT CASSPGQGREKLFF
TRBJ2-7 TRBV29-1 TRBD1 TGCAGCGTCGAGGGACAGTCCTACGAGCAGTACTTC CSVEGQSYEQYF
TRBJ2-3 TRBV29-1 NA TGCAGCGTCTCTATGTTAAAGGAGGAGTATTTT CSVSMLKEEYF
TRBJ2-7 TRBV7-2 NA TGTGCCAGCAGCTTAGAAGGGCCCGAGCAGTACTTC CASSLEGPEQYF
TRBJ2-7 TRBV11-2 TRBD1 TGTGCCAGCAGCTTAGAGACAGGGTTCCACGAGCAGTACTTC CASSLETGFHEQYF
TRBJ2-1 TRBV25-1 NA TGTGCCAGCAGTGAATCCAGCCGGCGGGTACGGAATGAGCAGTTCTTC CASSESSRRVRNEQFF
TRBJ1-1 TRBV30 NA TGTGCCTGGAGTCCGGGACCGTTAGAAGCTTTCTTT CAWSPGPLEAFF
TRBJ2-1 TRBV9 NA TGTGCCAGCAGCGTCTGGGGGAACTCCTACAATGAGCAGTTCTTC CASSVWGNSYNEQFF
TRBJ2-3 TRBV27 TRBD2 TGTGCCAGCAGTTTTGAGCGGGGGGGTGCCGCCGGGGTGCAGTATTTT CASSFERGGAAGVQYF
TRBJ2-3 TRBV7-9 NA TGTGCCAGCAGCTTCGAACGGCGAACAGATACGCAGTATTTT CASSFERRTDTQYF
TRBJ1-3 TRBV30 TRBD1 TGTGCCTTTGGGACAGTGGGACCTGGAAACACCATATATTTT CAFGTVGPGNTIYF
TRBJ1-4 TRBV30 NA TGTGCCTGGAGTGTACGAGAGGAAAAACTGTTTTTT CAWSVREEKLFF